This TCR beta chain was recorded in a study of STAT5B mutations in CD4+ large granular lymphocyte leukemia. Sequencing was at survey level. Using immunoSEQ multiplex PCR, the repertoire was profiled, and TCRdb retains in-frame clones only, with some absent. The sample contains roughly 26,000 clones, around 81% of which appear only once. This CDR3 has 17 amino acids. V gave up 6 bases and J gave up 1 base, with 18 bases separating them. The V gene's germline CDR1 is SGHAT and CDR2 FQNNGV. Sequencing input: CD4+ T cells from blood buffy coats. The clonotype comes from a human donor in good health. The rearrangement links TRBV11-2 to TRBJ2-2; possible D gene TRBD2, 5 bases. This CDR3 is CASRSWASRQNTGELFF. The CDR3 coding sequence is TGTGCCAGCAGGTCGTGGGCTAGCAGACAGAACACCGGGGAGCTGTTTTTT.